This TCR beta chain appears in the sequencing data of a study of OX40 agonist ivuxolimab in advanced cancers. Study at large: Patients assigned to dose escalation were diagnosed with hepatocellular carcinoma, melanoma, renal cell or head and neck cancer. Study conclusions and caveats: At 0.1 to 3.0 mg/kg, clonal expansion of CD4+ and CD8+ blood T cells had occurred by week 6.

V dropped 0 bases and J dropped 0; count of bases not matched to a gene: 16. Per the germline V gene, CDR1 is SGHNT and CDR2 is YYREEE (reference sequence). This CDR3 is built from 20 residues. This clone came up once. Its target is unknown. Method: immunoSEQ multiplex PCR; TCRdb's copy keeps in-frame clones and lacks some. The table includes approximately 35,000 clones, roughly 77% detected once. Sample: CD4+ or CD8+ T cells sorted from blood, taken in a trial of the OX40 agonist ivuxolimab. The rearrangement links TRBV5-4 to TRBJ2-3, with 7 positions matching TRBD2. The origin of this receptor is an adult with an advanced solid tumor such as melanoma, head and neck, liver or kidney cancer. CDR3 loop: CASSLGLALGSGESTDTQYF. In DNA, the CDR3 is TGTGCCAGCAGCTTGGGGTTGGCGCTGGGGAGCGGGGAAAGCACAGATACGCAGTATTTT. The full variable domain, completed using reference TRBV5-4 and TRBJ2-3, is ETGVTQSPTHLIKTRGQQVTLRCSSQSGHNTVSWYQQALGQGPQFIFQYYREEENGRGNFPPRFSGLQFPNYSSELNVNALELDDSALYLCASSLGLALGSGESTDTQYFGPGTRLTVL.